This entry lists 25 T cell receptor beta chains sequenced from one sample in a study of T cell responses to AZD1222 COVID-19 vaccine. Sequenced by immunoSEQ multiplex PCR; TCRdb stores in-frame clones only, minus some. This sample lists around 140,000 clones; its ten largest clones have 2.2%. Sequenced sample: peripheral blood. Source of these receptors: an adult in good health.

The chain has TRBV5-4 and TRBJ2-3; 9 bases fit TRBD2. The germline V gene has CDR1 SGHNT and CDR2 YYREEE (reference sequence). V lost 3 bases to trimming and J lost 2 bases; unmatched junction nucleotides: 7. CDR3 length: 16 amino acids. The chain's CDR3 is CASSSSGRPFTDTQYF. In nucleotides, the CDR3 is TGTGCCAGCAGCTCAAGCGGGAGGCCCTTCACAGATACGCAGTATTTT.

The gene calls are TRBV5-4 and TRBJ1-4; 9 bases are shared with TRBD1. Per germline, CDR1 SGHNT and CDR2 YYREEE (reference sequence). Trimming at V came to 4 bases and at J to 8 bases, leaving 6 bases not matched to a gene. The CDR3 runs to 14 residues. The CDR3 region is CASSRGQGHEKLFF. The CDR3 DNA is TGTGCCAGCAGCCGAGGACAGGGGCACGAAAAACTGTTTTTT.

V and J are TRBV5-1 and TRBJ2-5; D might be TRBD1 (6 bases). V was pared by 0 bases and J by 1 base, with 10 bases between. The CDR3 runs 15 residues. Germline V gene data show CDR1 as SGHRS and CDR2 as YFSETQ. Here the CDR3 reads CASSLGWGLQETQYF. CDR3 bases: TGCGCCAGCAGCTTGGGGTGGGGGCTCCAAGAGACCCAGTACTTC.

This chain joins TRBV29-1 and TRBJ2-7, with a possible D match to TRBD1 (6 bases). Germline CDR1 reads SQVTM; CDR2 reads ANQGSEA. The CDR3 totals 13 residues. V dropped 6 bases and J dropped 2 bases, with 14 bases sitting between them. The CDR3 loop is CSVRTASPYEQYF. CDR3 DNA sequence: TGCAGCGTGAGGACAGCCTCTCCCTACGAGCAGTACTTC.

The chain combines TRBV28 with TRBJ1-6; 9 bases map to TRBD1. The CDR3 sequence is 15 residues long. Losses at the gene ends were 3 bases for V and 8 bases for J; bases not matched to a gene: 5. Germline loops: CDR1 MDHEN, CDR2 SYDVKM. The DNA of the CDR3 is TGTGCCAGCAGTTTCCCTGGACAGGGGTATTCACCCCTCCACTTT. Translation gives CASSFPGQGYSPLHF.

This chain uses TRBV18 with TRBJ2-3; 8 positions agree with TRBD2. After removal of 1 base from V and 2 bases from J, the junction contained 5 bases not matched to a gene. Germline values: CDR1 KGHSH, CDR2 LQKENI. The CDR3 is 16 residues long. The CDR3 DNA is TGTGCCAGCTCACCACGAGGGACTAGTTACACAGATACGCAGTATTTT. It codes for CASSPRGTSYTDTQYF.

V gene TRBV29-1 combines with J gene TRBJ1-5; TRBD1 might be the D (5 bases). Trimming cost V 4 bases and J 4 bases, with 11 bases left between them. Per the germline V gene, CDR1 is SQVTM and CDR2 is ANQGSEA. The CDR3 covers 13 residues. CDR3 in DNA: TGCAGCGTTGCAGGGAATAATAATCAGCCCCAGCATTTT. It codes for CSVAGNNNQPQHF.

The chain carries TRBV5-1 and TRBJ1-2, with 9 bases aligning to TRBD1. From germline, CDR1 is SGHRS and CDR2 YFSETQ. Trimming took 4 bases from V and 8 from J; bases not matched to a gene: 9. The CDR3 is 14 amino acids. The CDR3 spells CASSRTGAPGGYTF. The CDR3 DNA reads as TGCGCCAGCAGCAGGACAGGGGCCCCAGGGGGCTACACCTTC.

This chain joins TRBV5-4 and TRBJ1-2; D unclear. The length of the CDR3 is 14 residues. The germline V gene has CDR1 SGHNT and CDR2 YYREEE (reference sequence). Trimming pared 0 bases from V and 2 bases from J, leaving 8 bases between. Here the CDR3 reads CASSLVGSNYGYTF. For the CDR3, the DNA is TGTGCCAGCAGCTTGGTTGGCAGCAACTATGGCTACACCTTC.

The chain couples TRBV5-1 to TRBJ1-5; 10 bases line up with TRBD1. The CDR3 has 19 amino acids. CDR1 is SGHRS, CDR2 YFSETQ, per germline. Trimming removed 0 bases from V and 2 bases from J; junction bases left unmatched: 11. CDR3 DNA: TGCGCCAGCAGCTTGGAGAGACAGGGGGCCTCAAGGCGCAATCAGCCCCAGCATTTT. Protein: CASSLERQGASRRNQPQHF.

The V and J genes are TRBV18 and TRBJ2-1; 14 bases are a match to TRBD2. J lost 6 bases, V lost 4 bases, and 5 bases had no gene match. This CDR3 comprises 16 residues. Germline lookup yields CDR1 KGHSH and CDR2 LQKENI. CDR3 in DNA: TGTGCCAGCTCACGAGGACTAGCGGGGGGCTCCAATGAGCAGTTCTTC. Its protein is CASSRGLAGGSNEQFF.

The chain employs TRBV19 and TRBJ2-7, with D perhaps matching TRBD1 (6 bases). The CDR3 is 16 residues long. Germline V gives CDR1 LNHDA, CDR2 SQIVND (reference sequence). The V end was cut by 3 bases, the J end by 0 bases, with 15 bases between. The CDR3 here is CASSMRAQGSSYEQYF. CDR3 sequence (DNA): TGTGCCAGTAGTATGAGGGCACAGGGATCCTCCTACGAGCAGTACTTC.

The chain combines TRBV2 with TRBJ1-6, with TRBD1 identical over 7 bases. Trimming took 8 bases from V and 7 from J; bases not matched to a gene: 5. Germline assignment: CDR1 SNHLY and CDR2 FYNNEI. The CDR3 contains 13 residues. The CDR3: CASGGTENSPLHF. CDR3 nucleotides: TGTGCCAGCGGTGGGACAGAGAATTCACCCCTCCACTTT.

The rearrangement links TRBV9 to TRBJ2-3, with 12 bases identical to TRBD2. The length of the CDR3 is 18 residues. Per the germline V gene, CDR1 is SGDLS and CDR2 is YYNGEE. The trim removed 0 bases at V and 2 bases at J, leaving 7 bases unmatched. The CDR3 protein is CASSVATSGGGYTDTQYF. The CDR3 DNA reads as TGTGCCAGCAGCGTAGCGACTAGCGGGGGAGGGTACACAGATACGCAGTATTTT.

V and J are TRBV27 and TRBJ2-1; a weak D match, TRBD1 (6 bases). There are 14 residues in the CDR3. In germline, CDR1 is MNHEY, CDR2 SMNVEV (reference sequence). With 0 bases removed from V and 7 bases from J, the gap between germline ends came to 10 bases. The CDR3 loop reads CASSLSQGWNEQFF. The CDR3 nucleotides read TGTGCCAGCAGTTTATCGCAGGGGTGGAATGAGCAGTTCTTC.

The rearrangement joins TRBV5-6 to TRBJ1-6; 10 nucleotides align to TRBD1. From germline, CDR1 is SGHDT and CDR2 YYEEEE. The V gene end was trimmed by 4 bases and the J gene end by 7 bases; junction bases not matched to a gene: 5. There are 15 residues in the CDR3. This CDR3 is CASSKRQGANSPLHF. CDR3 nucleotide sequence: TGTGCCAGCAGCAAGAGACAGGGGGCAAATTCACCCCTCCACTTT.

The genes are TRBV7-9 and TRBJ1-1; no clear D. V was shortened by 6 bases and J by 0 bases, with 8 bases between the two germline ends. The CDR3 runs 13 residues. In germline, CDR1 is SEHNR, CDR2 FQNEAQ (reference sequence). In DNA form, the CDR3 reads TGTGCCAGCAGTGGGATGATGAACACTGAAGCTTTCTTT. It specifies CASSGMMNTEAFF.

This chain joins TRBV19 and TRBJ2-5; the match to TRBD1 covers 9 bases. Germline assignment: CDR1 LNHDA and CDR2 SQIVND (reference sequence). The CDR3 has 15 amino acids. V shed 6 bases and J 5 bases; nucleotides not matched to a gene: 10. The CDR3 spells CASSPDRGAGETQYF. CDR3 in DNA: TGTGCCAGTAGCCCGGACAGGGGAGCGGGGGAGACCCAGTACTTC.

The rearrangement joins TRBV7-6 to TRBJ2-3, with D perhaps matching TRBD1 (5 bases). CDR1 is SGHVS and CDR2 is FNYEAQ in the germline V gene. The CDR3 has 17 amino acids. The germline V and J ends were trimmed by 4 bases and 0 bases, with 17 bases remaining between them. CDR3 DNA sequence: TGTGCCAGCAGCTCCCCCCTGACAGTAACTAGCACAGATACGCAGTATTTT. It is translated as CASSSPLTVTSTDTQYF.

The chain employs TRBV19 and TRBJ1-6; a possible D gene is TRBD1 (5 bases). Trimming left V 5 bases short and J 1 base short, with 9 bases between. Germline assignment: CDR1 LNHDA and CDR2 SQIVND (reference sequence). This CDR3 is 15 amino acids long. CDR3 protein: CASSGGVSYNSPLHF. The CDR3 coding sequence is TGTGCCAGTAGTGGAGGGGTATCCTATAATTCACCCCTCCACTTT.

The chain combines TRBV27 with TRBJ1-5, with TRBD1 matching 8 bases. CDR1 and CDR2 from the germline V gene are MNHEY and SMNVEV (reference sequence). The CDR3 consists of 14 residues. With V trimmed by 6 bases and J by 7 bases, 8 bases remained unmatched. CDR3 nucleotides: TGTGCCAGCAGCCCCGGACAGGGTTGGCAGCCCCAGCATTTT. Translating it yields CASSPGQGWQPQHF.

The rearrangement uses TRBV6-5 and TRBJ2-2; unclear D gene. The CDR3 loop spans 14 amino acids. V was pared by 5 bases and J by 4 bases, with 11 bases between. Germline-derived CDR1 and CDR2 are MNHEY and SVGAGI. The CDR3 reads CASSPTYPTGELFF. CDR3 nucleotides: TGTGCCAGCAGTCCGACATATCCCACCGGGGAGCTGTTTTTT.

V gene TRBV29-1 combines with J gene TRBJ1-5, with D possibly being TRBD1 (5 bases). CDR1 is SQVTM and CDR2 is ANQGSEA in the germline V gene. V was cut by 4 bases and J by 0 bases, with 7 bases left in between. The CDR3 is 13 amino acids. This CDR3 is CSVGGGSNQPQHF. The CDR3 DNA reads as TGCAGCGTTGGCGGGGGTAGCAATCAGCCCCAGCATTTT.

This chain connects TRBV3-1 (or the pseudogene TRBV3-2) to TRBJ2-1, with a weak D call TRBD2 (5 bases). Germline loops: CDR1 LGHDT, CDR2 YNNKEL (reference sequence). The CDR3 runs to 16 residues. Trimming stripped 1 base from V and 2 bases from J, with 12 bases between. The CDR3 DNA sequence: TGTGCCAGCAGCCAAGCGCGTCTAGCTCCCTACAATGAGCAGTTCTTC. Amino acid sequence: CASSQARLAPYNEQFF.

This sequence joins TRBV19 and TRBJ1-1, with D tentatively TRBD1 (5 bases). Germline lookup yields CDR1 LNHDA and CDR2 SQIVND (reference sequence). Deletions cut 7 bases from V and 6 bases from J, with 15 bases between. The CDR3 length is 13 residues. CDR3 sequence reads: CASKSRGWAEAFF. The CDR3 DNA reads TGTGCCAGTAAATCTCGGGGCTGGGCTGAAGCTTTCTTT.